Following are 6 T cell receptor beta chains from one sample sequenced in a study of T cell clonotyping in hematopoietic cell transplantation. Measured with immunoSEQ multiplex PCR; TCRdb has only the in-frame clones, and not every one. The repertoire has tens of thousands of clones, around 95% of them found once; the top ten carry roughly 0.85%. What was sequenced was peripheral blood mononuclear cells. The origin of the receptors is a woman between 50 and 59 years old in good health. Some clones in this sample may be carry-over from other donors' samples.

The CDR3 reads CSVEDGQGSHEQYF. The CDR3 bases are TGCAGCGTTGAAGATGGACAGGGTTCCCACGAGCAGTACTTC. The V and J genes are TRBV29-1 and TRBJ2-7; TRBD1 matches 8 bases. Germline trimming cut 0 bases from V and 5 bases from J; bases unmatched to any gene: 6. The germline CDR1 and CDR2 sequences are SQVTM and ANQGSEA. This CDR3 has 14 residues.

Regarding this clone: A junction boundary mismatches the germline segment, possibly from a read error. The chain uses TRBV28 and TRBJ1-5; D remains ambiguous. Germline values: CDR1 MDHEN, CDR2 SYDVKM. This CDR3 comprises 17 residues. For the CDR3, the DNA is TGTGCCAGCAGTTTTGCGGGGAGGGTCCTTAGCGATCAGCCCCAGCATTTT. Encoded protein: CASSFAGRVLSDQPQHF.

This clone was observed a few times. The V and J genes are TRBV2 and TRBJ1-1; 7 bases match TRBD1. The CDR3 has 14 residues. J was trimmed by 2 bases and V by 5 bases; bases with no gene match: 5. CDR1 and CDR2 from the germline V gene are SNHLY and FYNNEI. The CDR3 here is CASSKTGQNTEAFF. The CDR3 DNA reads TGTGCCAGCAGTAAGACAGGGCAAAACACTGAAGCTTTCTTT.

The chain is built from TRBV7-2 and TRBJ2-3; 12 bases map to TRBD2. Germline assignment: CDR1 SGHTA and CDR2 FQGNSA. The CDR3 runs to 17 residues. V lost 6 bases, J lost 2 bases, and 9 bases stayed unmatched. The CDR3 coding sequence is TGTGCCAGCAGGCCTACCTCTAGCGGGGGGGCCACAGATACGCAGTATTTT. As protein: CASRPTSSGGATDTQYF.

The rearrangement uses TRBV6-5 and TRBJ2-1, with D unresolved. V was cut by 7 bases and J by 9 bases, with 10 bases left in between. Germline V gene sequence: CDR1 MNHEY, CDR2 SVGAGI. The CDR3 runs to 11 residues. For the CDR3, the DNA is TGTGCCAGCACCAACGGGCCTGAGCAGTTCTTC. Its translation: CASTNGPEQFF.

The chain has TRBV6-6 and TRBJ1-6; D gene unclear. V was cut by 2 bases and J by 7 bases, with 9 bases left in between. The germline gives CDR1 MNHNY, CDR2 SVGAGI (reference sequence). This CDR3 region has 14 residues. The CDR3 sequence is CASSYGLGNSPLHF. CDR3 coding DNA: TGTGCCAGCAGTTACGGTTTAGGGAATTCACCCCTCCACTTT.